The 32 T cell receptor beta chains below come from one sample, sequenced in a study of T cells in Graves' hyperthyroidism and ophthalmopathy. RNA transcripts served as the template for amplifying TCR beta CDR3 regions. TCR CDR3 regions were first amplified by RT-PCR with HTBI primers. TCRdb recomputed calls from the multiplex PCR reads with MiXCR, one row per CDR3 protein. The sample shows 550,000 to 600,000 distinct CDR3 sequences, approximately 15% of them seen only once. The sequencing sample was made of blood. The receptor set was obtained from a young woman with Graves' hyperthyroidism.

This clonotype has ten or more counts. CDR3 amino acids: CASSQRPAEQETQYF. The CDR3 nucleotides are TGTGCCAGCAGCCAAAGACCTGCGGAACAAGAGACCCAGTACTTC. The rearrangement joins TRBV11-2 to TRBJ2-5, with D uncertain. Germline V gene lookup returns CDR1 SGHAT and CDR2 FQNNGV. The CDR3 consists of 15 residues. Between the trimmed V and J ends, which lost 5 bases and 2 bases, there was a span of 15 bases.

At least ten counts were recorded for this clonotype. The chain uses TRBV5-1 and TRBJ1-1, with D perhaps TRBD1 (5 bases). Trimming took off 1 base at V and 1 base at J, with 11 bases between the two ends. CDR3 length equals 15 residues. CDR1 SGHRS and CDR2 YFSETQ come from the germline V gene. The CDR3 protein is CASSLLPGQNTEAFF. Here the CDR3 DNA reads TGCGCCAGCAGCTTGTTGCCAGGGCAGAACACTGAAGCTTTCTTT.

The rearrangement uses TRBV11-3 and TRBJ1-1, with D possibly being TRBD1 (5 bases). The CDR3 runs 15 residues. Trimming removed 5 bases from V and 7 bases from J, with 20 bases in between. The germline V gene has CDR1 SGHNT and CDR2 YENEEA. The CDR3 nucleotides read TGTGCCAGCAGCCCCTGGGGCCTCTCGACCGGTGAAGCTTTCTTT. Protein sequence: CASSPWGLSTGEAFF.

This clonotype was seen repeatedly, ten times or more. CDR3 in amino acids: CASSQLQGSGTGELFF. CDR3 coding DNA: TGTGCCAGCAGCCAACTCCAGGGGTCGGGCACCGGGGAGCTGTTTTTT. The chain is built from TRBV3-1 and TRBJ2-2, with a weak D call TRBD1 (6 bases). This CDR3 spans 16 amino acids. Germline CDR1 is LGHDT and CDR2 is YNNKEL (reference sequence). Trimming removed 2 bases at V and 4 bases at J, with 14 bases between.

In this sample, this clonotype turned up many times. The V gene is TRBV20-1, the J gene TRBJ2-1; TRBD2 aligns across 11 bases. CDR1 and CDR2 (germline): DFQATT, SNEGSKA (reference sequence). The trim removed 6 bases at V and 9 bases at J, leaving 13 bases unmatched. The CDR3 is 15 residues long. The DNA of the CDR3 is TGCAGTGCCCCCCTCTTAGCGGGAGGGCCCAGTGAGCAGTTCTTC. As protein: CSAPLLAGGPSEQFF.

This chain uses TRBV2 with TRBJ2-5; the D gene is possibly TRBD1 (5 bases). The CDR3 runs 13 residues. V was cut by 7 bases and J by 9 bases, with 18 bases left in between. Per germline, CDR1 SNHLY and CDR2 FYNNEI. CDR3 residues: CASNPGPLRSQYF. DNA for the CDR3: TGTGCCAGCAATCCAGGGCCTCTGAGGTCCCAGTACTTC.

The sample holds many counts of this clonotype. The chain has TRBV2 and TRBJ2-7; 11 nucleotides align to TRBD2. J gave up 0 bases and V 7 bases, and 2 bases lay outside the gene matches. The CDR3 covers 14 residues. Germline V gives CDR1 SNHLY, CDR2 FYNNEI. The CDR3 sequence is CASTGTSGSYEQYF. The DNA of the CDR3 is TGTGCCAGCACCGGGACTAGCGGCTCCTACGAGCAGTACTTC.

This clonotype was observed many times. This rearrangement joins TRBV27 to TRBJ2-3; D gene uncertain. This CDR3 is built from 16 residues. V lost 4 bases and J 0 bases, leaving 14 bases between the germline ends. CDR1 is MNHEY and CDR2 is SMNVEV in the germline V gene (reference sequence). Here the CDR3 reads CASSSLSRYSTDTQYF. CDR3 in DNA: TGTGCCAGCAGTTCCCTCAGCCGGTATAGCACAGATACGCAGTATTTT.

The chain uses TRBV5-4 and TRBJ2-3; 9 nucleotides align to TRBD2. V shed 0 bases and J 0 bases; nucleotides not matched to a gene: 2. Germline CDR1 is SGHNT and CDR2 is YYREEE (reference sequence). This CDR3 comprises 16 residues. The CDR3 region has the DNA TGTGCCAGCAGCTTGGGGACTAGCGCTAGCACAGATACGCAGTATTTT. Protein product: CASSLGTSASTDTQYF.

The chain combines TRBV7-9 with TRBJ1-4; tentative D call: TRBD1 (6 bases). The CDR3 loop spans 14 amino acids. CDR1 and CDR2 (germline): SEHNR, FQNEAQ (reference sequence). Between the trimmed V and J ends, which lost 2 bases and 8 bases, there was a span of 12 bases. The CDR3 sequence is CASSLLPGAEKLFF. The CDR3 bases are TGTGCCAGCAGCTTATTGCCAGGGGCGGAAAAACTGTTTTTT.

The rearrangement links TRBV19 to TRBJ2-3; TRBD2 aligns across 8 bases. J gave up 1 base and V 6 bases, and 6 bases lay outside the gene matches. Germline CDR1 LNHDA, CDR2 SQIVND (reference sequence). CDR3 length equals 15 residues. CDR3 sequence: CASRMAGGGTDTQYF. In DNA form, the CDR3 reads TGTGCCAGTAGGATGGCGGGGGGAGGCACAGATACGCAGTATTTT. The whole variable domain, filled in from reference TRBV19 and TRBJ2-3, reads DGGITQSPKYLFRKEGQNVTLSCEQNLNHDAMYWYRQDPGQGLRLIYYSQIVNDFQKGDIAEGYSVSREKKESFPLTVTSAQKNPTAFYLCASRMAGGGTDTQYFGPGTRLTVL.

At least ten counts were recorded for this clonotype. An end of the junction differs from the germline gene, which may be a read error. The CDR3 is CASSLGTAGNTIYF. The CDR3 nucleotides are TGTGCCAGCAGTTTAGGGACAGCCGGAAACACCATATATTTT. The chain carries TRBV5-1 and TRBJ1-3, with 7 positions matching TRBD1. The CDR3 extends over 14 amino acids. Germline V gives CDR1 SGHRS, CDR2 YFSETQ. The full variable domain, in which reference TRBV5-1 and TRBJ1-3 provide the parts outside the CDR3, is KAGVTQTPRYLIKTRGQQVTLSCSPISGHRSVSWYQQTPGQGLQFLFEYFSETQRNKGNFPGRFSGRQFSNSRSEMNVSTLELGDSALYLCASSLGTAGNTIYFGEGSWLTVV.

This clonotype was detected ten times or more. The rearrangement joins TRBV2 to TRBJ2-2; 12 positions match TRBD2. This CDR3 spans 15 amino acids. V gave up 5 bases and J gave up 6 bases; unmatched junction bases: 4. From germline, CDR1 is SNHLY and CDR2 FYNNEI. This chain's CDR3 is CASSPTSGSPGELFF. The CDR3 DNA is TGTGCCAGCAGTCCGACTAGCGGGAGCCCCGGGGAGCTGTTTTTT.

About this clonotype: This may be a read error: a much more frequent sequence differs by one nucleotide. The CDR3 DNA reads TGTGCCTGGGCGAGGGCTAACACAGATACGCAGTATTTT. Translated, it gives CAWARANTDTQYF. J is TRBJ2-3 and V is TRBV30; tentatively, D is TRBD2 (5 bases). This CDR3 is 13 amino acids long. V was pared by 5 bases and J by 2 bases, with 11 bases between. Germline CDR1 and CDR2: GTSNPN and SVGIG (reference sequence).

In this sample, this clonotype turned up many times. This rearrangement joins TRBV6-1 to TRBJ1-1; 8 positions agree with TRBD1. Looked up from germline, CDR1 is MNHNS and CDR2 is SASEGT. The CDR3 consists of 16 residues. V trimming: 5 bases; J trimming: 1 base; junction bases outside the gene matches: 9. Here the CDR3 reads CASSPLGQVTNTEAFF. CDR3 nucleotide sequence: TGTGCCAGCAGTCCCCTGGGACAGGTGACGAACACTGAAGCTTTCTTT.

This clonotype turned up a few times. The rearrangement joins TRBV11-2 to TRBJ2-2; D is possibly TRBD1 (6 bases). Germline CDR1 and CDR2: SGHAT and FQNNGV. V lost 4 bases, J lost 4 bases, and 13 bases lay in between. The CDR3 is made up of 15 amino acids. DNA of the CDR3: TGTGCCAGCAGCTCCCTTGGGGGCTTCACCGGGGAGCTGTTTTTT. Protein: CASSSLGGFTGELFF.

Ten or more counts support this clonotype. The chain has TRBV7-9 and TRBJ2-7, with 11 positions matching TRBD1. The CDR3 extends over 15 amino acids. Looked up from germline, CDR1 is SEHNR and CDR2 is FQNEAQ (reference sequence). Trimming cost V 2 bases and J 3 bases; bases outside gene matches: 3. The CDR3 coding sequence is TGTGCCAGCAGCTTAATGGGGACAGGGGGCTACGAGCAGTACTTC. As protein: CASSLMGTGGYEQYF. The full variable domain, in which reference TRBV7-9 and TRBJ2-7 provide the parts outside the CDR3, is DTGVSQNPRHKITKRGQNVTFRCDPISEHNRLYWYRQTLGQGPEFLTYFQNEAQLEKSRLLSDRFSAERPKGSFSTLEIQRTEQGDSAMYLCASSLMGTGGYEQYFGPGTRLTVT.

This clonotype showed up many times. The chain combines TRBV28 with TRBJ2-7; 10 bases are shared with TRBD2. The V segment lost 4 bases and the J segment 6 bases; nucleotides outside the gene matches: 12. The CDR3 sequence is 16 residues long. The germline V gene encodes CDR1 MDHEN and CDR2 SYDVKM. This chain's CDR3 is CASSSSGGAWKSEQYF. The CDR3, as DNA: TGTGCCAGCAGTTCCAGCGGGGGGGCCTGGAAAAGCGAGCAGTACTTC.

This clonotype was observed a handful of times. The chain couples TRBV10-3 to TRBJ1-5; no firm D call. V lost 3 bases and J lost 0, with 12 bases in between. This CDR3 comprises 16 residues. Germline CDR1 and CDR2: ENHRY and SYGVKD. The CDR3 loop is CAISDGRRNSNQPQHF. The CDR3 region has the DNA TGTGCCATCAGTGACGGGAGGAGAAATAGCAATCAGCCCCAGCATTTT.

This clonotype occurred many times. The DNA of the CDR3 is TGTGCCAGCAGTTCCCCGATTTGGACTAGCGTAGATAGCACAGATACGCAGTATTTT. Protein product: CASSSPIWTSVDSTDTQYF. The chain recombines TRBV6-2 or TRBV6-3 with TRBJ2-3, with TRBD2 matching 9 bases. J lost 0 bases, V lost 4 bases, and 14 bases had no gene match. Germline V gives CDR1 MNHEY, CDR2 SVGEGT. The CDR3 loop spans 19 amino acids.

This clonotype was recorded many times. The chain recombines TRBV14 with TRBJ2-1; 9 nucleotides line up with TRBD1. Germline CDR1 SGHDN, CDR2 FVKESK. The V gene end was trimmed by 1 base and the J gene end by 8 bases; junction bases not matched to a gene: 6. The CDR3 contains 15 residues. The DNA of the CDR3 is TGTGCCAGCAGCCAAGTCAGGACAGGGGCGGATGAGCAGTTCTTC. Amino acid sequence: CASSQVRTGADEQFF. The variable domain in full, completed from reference TRBV14 and TRBJ2-1, reads EAGVTQFPSHSVIEKGQTVTLRCDPISGHDNLYWYRRVMGKEIKFLLHFVKESKQDESGMPNNRFLAERTGGTYSTLKVQPAELEDSGVYFCASSQVRTGADEQFFGPGTRLTVL.

Ten or more counts support this clonotype. The gene calls are TRBV7-2 and TRBJ2-3, with 7 bases that match TRBD2. CDR1 SGHTA and CDR2 FQGNSA come from the germline V gene. This CDR3 region has 15 residues. V trimming: 5 bases; J trimming: 0 bases; junction bases outside the gene matches: 5. CDR3 in amino acids: CASSRDYLSTDTQYF. CDR3 nucleotides: TGTGCCAGCAGCAGGGACTACCTAAGCACAGATACGCAGTATTTT.

A word on this clonotype: A read error may produce the germline difference seen at one junction end. The J gene is TRBJ2-7, the V gene TRBV9, with D perhaps matching TRBD2 (5 bases). The CDR3 is 15 amino acids. The V gene's germline CDR1 is SGDLS and CDR2 YYNGEE. This CDR3 is CASSVESGAPYEQCF. CDR3 nucleotides: TGTGCCAGCAGCGTAGAAAGCGGAGCCCCCTACGAGCAGTGCTTC.

This chain connects TRBV24-1 to TRBJ2-1; 7 bases agree with TRBD2. The CDR3 runs to 12 residues. CDR1 and CDR2 (germline): KGHDR, SFDVKD. V trimming: 5 bases; J trimming: 12 bases; junction bases outside the gene matches: 6. This chain's CDR3 is CATSVGGSVQFF. The CDR3 nucleotides are TGTGCCACCAGTGTTGGCGGGAGCGTGCAGTTCTTC.

J is TRBJ2-5 and V is TRBV5-1; a possible D gene is TRBD1 (5 bases). The V gene lost 2 bases and the J gene lost 4 bases, with 18 bases spanning the gap. The length of the CDR3 is 16 residues. From germline, CDR1 is SGHRS and CDR2 YFSETQ. The CDR3, as DNA: TGCGCCAGCAGCTTAGGTGGGGCTTCAGTCGGAGAGACCCAGTACTTC. Protein sequence: CASSLGGASVGETQYF.

Turning to this clonotype: With a much larger clone just one base away, this may be a read error. The chain couples TRBV7-2 to TRBJ2-1; TRBD2 aligns across 13 bases. The CDR3 covers 15 residues. Germline V gives CDR1 SGHTA, CDR2 FQGNSA. The DNA for the CDR3 is TGTGCCAGCAGTGAAGTCTGGACTAGCGGGGGTGAGCACTTCTTC. Translation: CASSEVWTSGGEHFF. Filled out from reference TRBV7-2 and TRBJ2-1, the complete variable domain reads GAGVSQSPSNKVTEKGKDVELRCDPISGHTALYWYRQSLGQGLEFLIYFQGNSAPDKSGLPSDRFSAERTGGSVSTLTIQRTQQEDSAVYLCASSEVWTSGGEHFFGPGTRLTVL.

J is TRBJ2-1 and V is TRBV6-1; D call uncertain. V lost 6 bases and J 8 bases, leaving 11 bases between the germline ends. The CDR3 length is 12 residues. Looked up from germline, CDR1 is MNHNS and CDR2 is SASEGT. In DNA form, the CDR3 reads TGTGCCAGCAGGACCGGCGGTTATGAGCAGTTCTTC. It translates to CASRTGGYEQFF.

The sample holds many counts of this clonotype. J is TRBJ1-2 and V is TRBV5-1, with 7 bases identical to TRBD1. V dropped 2 bases and J dropped 7; count of bases not matched to a gene: 8. Germline assignment: CDR1 SGHRS and CDR2 YFSETQ. The CDR3 runs 14 residues. CDR3 protein: CASSFRDSSIGYTF. CDR3 in DNA: TGCGCCAGCAGCTTCCGGGACAGCTCTATTGGCTACACCTTC.

The rearrangement joins TRBV29-1 to TRBJ2-7; no clear D. Germline CDR1 reads SQVTM; CDR2 reads ANQGSEA. The germline V and J ends were trimmed by 4 bases and 2 bases, with 6 bases remaining between them. The CDR3 extends over 11 amino acids. CDR3 amino acids: CSVGEAYEQYF. CDR3 coding DNA: TGCAGCGTTGGAGAAGCCTACGAGCAGTACTTC.

Turning to this clonotype: Since a much larger clone is just one base distant, this may be a read error. V is TRBV9 and J is TRBJ1-5; the D gene is possibly TRBD1 (6 bases). V shed 0 bases and J shed 4 bases, with 8 bases lying between them. CDR1 and CDR2 (germline): SGDLS, YYNGEE. This CDR3 is built from 14 residues. CDR3 sequence (DNA): TGTGCCAGCAGCGTAGGGACAGAGAATCAGCCCCAGCATTTT. It translates to CASSVGTENQPQHF.

This clonotype came up many times. The J gene is TRBJ2-3, the V gene TRBV3-1; 7 positions match TRBD1. Germline trimming cut 4 bases from V and 7 bases from J; bases unmatched to any gene: 5. Per germline, CDR1 LGHDT and CDR2 YNNKEL (reference sequence). This CDR3 comprises 13 residues. The CDR3 nucleotides are TGTGCCAGCAGCCCGGGACAGATAAATACGCAGTATTTT. This encodes CASSPGQINTQYF.

The chain is built from TRBV4-1 and TRBJ2-1; a possible D gene is TRBD2 (6 bases). V lost 2 bases and J lost 2, with 25 bases in between. Looked up from germline, CDR1 is MGHRA and CDR2 is YSYEKL. The CDR3 extends over 20 amino acids. The CDR3 loop reads CASSQTQIQASAIAYNEQFF. CDR3 DNA sequence: TGCGCCAGCAGCCAAACCCAAATCCAAGCTAGCGCCATAGCCTACAATGAGCAGTTCTTC.